These 24 T cell receptor beta chains were sequenced from one sample in a study of blood T cell repertoires in COVID-19. Assay used: immunoSEQ multiplex PCR; TCRdb lists only in-frame clones, some missing. Here the sample spans tens of thousands of clones, over 75% being singletons. The sequenced sample was peripheral blood. These receptors were taken from a man in his 60s with acute or convalescent COVID-19.

CDR3 amino acids: CAWGRNTEAFF. The CDR3 DNA is TGTGCCTGGGGCCGGAACACTGAAGCTTTCTTT. The chain employs TRBV30 and TRBJ1-1; D is undetermined. CDR3 length: 11 residues. Germline V gene lookup returns CDR1 GTSNPN and CDR2 SVGIG (reference sequence). V dropped 5 bases and J dropped 1 base, with 5 bases sitting between them.

The chain is built from TRBV5-4 and TRBJ2-5, with 11 bases identical to TRBD2. Germline CDR1 reads SGHNT; CDR2 reads YYREEE (reference sequence). Trimming cost V 4 bases and J 5 bases; bases outside gene matches: 7. This CDR3 spans 15 amino acids. The CDR3 sequence: CASSQTSGAGETQYF. CDR3 bases: TGTGCCAGCAGCCAGACTAGCGGGGCAGGGGAGACCCAGTACTTC. The full variable domain, in which reference TRBV5-4 and TRBJ2-5 provide the parts outside the CDR3, is ETGVTQSPTHLIKTRGQQVTLRCSSQSGHNTVSWYQQALGQGPQFIFQYYREEENGRGNFPPRFSGLQFPNYSSELNVNALELDDSALYLCASSQTSGAGETQYFGPGTRLLVL.

The V and J genes are TRBV3-1 (or the pseudogene TRBV3-2) and TRBJ1-2, with a weak D call TRBD1 (5 bases). Germline V lookup: CDR1 LGHDT, CDR2 YNNKEL (reference sequence). V lost 0 bases and J 2 bases, leaving 22 bases between the germline ends. CDR3 length: 19 amino acids. The CDR3 here is CASSQDLSTVGNRNYGYTF. In DNA form, the CDR3 reads TGTGCCAGCAGCCAAGACCTCTCGACAGTCGGTAATCGGAACTATGGCTACACCTTC.

V gene TRBV30 combines with J gene TRBJ2-5; 12 nucleotides match TRBD2. V lost 1 base and J lost 7; bases outside the gene matches: 10. Germline CDR1 and CDR2: GTSNPN and SVGIG (reference sequence). The CDR3 length is 16 residues. The CDR3 sequence: CAWSGGLAGTWGTQYF. Written as DNA, the CDR3 is TGTGCCTGGAGTGGAGGACTAGCGGGGACTTGGGGGACCCAGTACTTC.

The chain links TRBV6-1 to TRBJ1-4; 7 nucleotides agree with TRBD1. Germline V gene lookup returns CDR1 MNHNS and CDR2 SASEGT. The CDR3 covers 18 residues. The V gene end was trimmed by 2 bases and the J gene end by 5 bases; junction bases not matched to a gene: 14. The CDR3 DNA sequence: TGTGCCAGCAGTGAAATTAGATGGGTGGGACAGAGAAATGAAAAACTGTTTTTT. Encoded protein: CASSEIRWVGQRNEKLFF.

The chain employs TRBV19 and TRBJ1-2; 9 positions agree with TRBD1. Germline values: CDR1 LNHDA, CDR2 SQIVND (reference sequence). With 5 bases clipped from V and 3 bases from J, the junction kept 10 bases outside the gene matches. CDR3 size: 16 residues. Here the CDR3 reads CASSPTSGQGYYGYTF. CDR3 nucleotide sequence: TGTGCCAGTAGTCCGACCTCGGGACAGGGCTACTATGGCTACACCTTC.

V gene TRBV6-6 combines with J gene TRBJ2-5, with D tentatively TRBD1 (6 bases). The V gene lost 7 bases and the J gene lost 4 bases, with 7 bases spanning the gap. This CDR3 region has 11 residues. The germline gives CDR1 MNHNY, CDR2 SVGAGI (reference sequence). CDR3 region: CASKGGETQYF. CDR3 in DNA: TGTGCCAGCAAAGGGGGAGAGACCCAGTACTTC.

This chain joins TRBV18 and TRBJ1-2; D call uncertain. This CDR3 has 14 amino acids. V was trimmed by 3 bases and J by 4 bases, leaving 12 bases between them. Germline V gene data show CDR1 as KGHSH and CDR2 as LQKENI. The CDR3 loop reads CASSPTDSPYGYTF. The DNA of the CDR3 is TGTGCCAGCTCACCGACCGACTCCCCCTATGGCTACACCTTC.

V and J are TRBV15 and TRBJ1-1; D not certain. This CDR3 spans 16 amino acids. V lost 1 base and J 1 base, leaving 13 bases between the germline ends. Germline CDR1 and CDR2: LNHNV and YYDKDF (reference sequence). The CDR3 reads CATSRGYRRENTEAFF. In DNA, the CDR3 is TGTGCCACCAGCAGAGGTTATAGACGGGAGAACACTGAAGCTTTCTTT.

The chain couples TRBV12-3 or TRBV12-4 to TRBJ2-5, with D possibly being TRBD2 (5 bases). The CDR3 has 12 residues. V lost 8 bases and J 9 bases, leaving 16 bases between the germline ends. CDR3 region: CASGTEEAAQYF. In DNA form, the CDR3 reads TGTGCCAGCGGAACGGAGGAGGCGGCCCAGTACTTC.

This clone is a singleton in its sample. The V call is TRBV6-2 or TRBV6-3, the J call TRBJ1-2; D is possibly TRBD1 (5 bases). The length of the CDR3 is 14 residues. V was trimmed by 1 base and J by 4 bases, leaving 10 bases between them. Germline V lookup: CDR1 MNHEY, CDR2 SVGEGT. CDR3 region: CASSYFGAGYGYTF. The CDR3 coding sequence is TGTGCCAGCAGTTACTTTGGGGCCGGCTATGGCTACACCTTC.

The DNA of the CDR3 is TGTGCCAGCAGCCCACAGACAGCCAGAGTAGATAATTCACCCCTCCACTTT. As protein: CASSPQTARVDNSPLHF. The chain recombines TRBV7-6 with TRBJ1-6; D might be TRBD1 (5 bases). The CDR3 is 17 residues long. Germline V gives CDR1 SGHVS, CDR2 FNYEAQ. V was clipped by 5 bases and J by 5 bases, with 19 bases between them.

This clone was seen once. V usage is TRBV6-6 and J usage is TRBJ1-4, with 10 bases fitting TRBD1. Looked up from germline, CDR1 is MNHNY and CDR2 is SVGAGI (reference sequence). The CDR3 length is 14 residues. Germline trimming cut 11 bases from V and 10 bases from J; bases unmatched to any gene: 13. The CDR3, as DNA: TGTGCCGTAGAACTTAGGGACAGGGGTGGAAAACTGTTTTTT. Its translation: CAVELRDRGGKLFF.

The chain uses TRBV6-6 and TRBJ1-5; maybe TRBD1 (5 bases). Germline CDR1 is MNHNY and CDR2 is SVGAGI (reference sequence). This CDR3 is built from 13 residues. V lost 6 bases to trimming and J lost 6 bases, with 12 bases between them. CDR3: CASRRGYLQPQHF. CDR3 nucleotide sequence: TGTGCCAGCAGGCGGGGGTATCTTCAGCCCCAGCATTTT.

The CDR3 bases are TGTGCCAGCAGCTTGGGAGCGGGGGTTGGAGATACGCAGTATTTT. Protein product: CASSLGAGVGDTQYF. V gene TRBV5-4 combines with J gene TRBJ2-3; the match to TRBD2 covers 8 bases. The V segment lost 0 bases and the J segment 5 bases; nucleotides outside the gene matches: 5. From germline, CDR1 is SGHNT and CDR2 YYREEE (reference sequence). The CDR3 contains 15 residues.

The chain uses TRBV20-1 and TRBJ1-5; D call uncertain. The V gene lost 3 bases and the J gene lost 0 bases, with 6 bases spanning the gap. CDR1 is DFQATT and CDR2 is SNEGSKA in the germline V gene (reference sequence). This CDR3 contains 13 residues. The CDR3 DNA is TGCAGTGCTAGTGTACATAGCAATCAGCCCCAGCATTTT. Translated, it gives CSASVHSNQPQHF.

The CDR3 sequence is CATTRGKYNNEQFF. In DNA form, the CDR3 reads TGTGCCACTACCCGGGGGAAATACAACAATGAGCAGTTCTTC. This rearrangement joins TRBV27 to TRBJ2-1; tentatively, D is TRBD2 (6 bases). V was trimmed by 10 bases and J by 5 bases, leaving 18 bases between them. The CDR3 consists of 14 residues. Germline assignment: CDR1 MNHEY and CDR2 SMNVEV (reference sequence).

The chain employs TRBV12-3 or TRBV12-4 and TRBJ1-5; D is unresolved. This CDR3 region has 12 residues. The ends were cut back, 1 base at V and 12 bases at J, with 10 bases in the middle. CDR3 nucleotide sequence: TGTGCCAGCAGTTTAGACGGCCGGGTCCAGCATTTT. It translates to CASSLDGRVQHF.

This chain uses TRBV5-6 with TRBJ1-6; 10 nucleotides match TRBD1. The CDR3 consists of 17 residues. V was clipped by 4 bases and J by 7 bases; unmatched bases: 11. CDR1 and CDR2 (germline): SGHDT, YYEEEE. The DNA for the CDR3 is TGTGCCAGCAGCCTTAGCCTGACAGGGGGCTCGAATTCACCCCTCCACTTT. Protein product: CASSLSLTGGSNSPLHF.

The gene calls are TRBV5-4 and TRBJ1-2; perhaps TRBD1 as D (5 bases). Germline V CDR1 and CDR2: SGHNT, YYREEE (reference sequence). V dropped 4 bases and J dropped 5 bases, with 15 bases sitting between them. The CDR3 is made up of 14 amino acids. CDR3 DNA: TGTGCCAGCAGCCGTGGGACCGGGAGGTATGGCTACACCTTC. Protein sequence: CASSRGTGRYGYTF.

This rearrangement joins TRBV7-7 to TRBJ1-1; D remains unclear. Trimming took 3 bases from V and 3 from J, leaving 14 bases between them. This CDR3 comprises 15 residues. CDR1 is SSHAT and CDR2 is FNYEAQ in the germline V gene (reference sequence). The CDR3 reads CASSFYNPEDTEAFF. For the CDR3, the DNA is TGTGCCAGCAGCTTCTACAACCCGGAGGACACTGAAGCTTTCTTT.

This clone was counted a single time. The chain couples TRBV6-4 to TRBJ2-6; D uncertain. V was trimmed by 5 bases and J by 2 bases, leaving 13 bases between them. This CDR3 is built from 16 residues. Germline loops: CDR1 MRHNA, CDR2 SNTAGT. CDR3 coding DNA: TGTGCCAGCAGTAGAACAGCCTTACCTGGGGCCAACGTCCTGACTTTC. Translating it yields CASSRTALPGANVLTF.

The V gene is TRBV5-6, the J gene TRBJ1-1; D remains ambiguous. This CDR3 is 11 amino acids long. CDR1 and CDR2 from the germline V gene are SGHDT and YYEEEE. The V gene lost 4 bases and the J gene lost 7 bases, with 8 bases spanning the gap. CDR3: CASSTYYEAFF. CDR3 coding DNA: TGTGCCAGCAGCACATACTATGAAGCTTTCTTT.

Here the CDR3 reads CAWSAPGLAGKIGSYNEQFF. The CDR3 DNA sequence: TGTGCCTGGAGTGCACCGGGACTAGCGGGGAAGATTGGGTCCTACAATGAGCAGTTCTTC. This sequence joins TRBV30 and TRBJ2-1; 13 bases are shared with TRBD2. The CDR3 totals 20 residues. Looked up from germline, CDR1 is GTSNPN and CDR2 is SVGIG (reference sequence). With 1 base clipped from V and 1 base from J, the junction kept 13 bases outside the gene matches.